This entry is about one T cell receptor (beta chain). Its antigen is not identified. Each gene name is a mouse one. The read terminates 4 residues before the CDR3 end, so the remaining end is supplied by the germline J gene. Sorting of pooled cutaneous lymph node cells was based on CD4, CD8alpha, NKG2D, NKG2ACE and other markers. The data stem from a study of CD8+ T cells in alopecia areata. Turning to the study itself: Recipients were approximately 7-11-week-old female C3H/HeJ mice grafted with skin from roughly 6-13-month-old C3H/HeJ donors with spontaneous alopecia. General study points: Scalp samples also contribute reads from the resident alphabeta T cells found in normal skin. It was less clear whether patients shared TCRs than it was in mice, possibly because of HLA.

cDNA reverse transcribed from extracted RNA served as the sequencing template. Clones were read by immunoSEQ multiplex PCR, and TCRdb kept only the in-frame ones, dropping some. This sample includes 15,000 to 20,000 clones with no singletons; its ten biggest clones take up 25% to 40%. The CDR3 loop spans 14 amino acids. The V gene end was trimmed by 2 bases and the J gene end by 5 bases; junction bases not matched to a gene: 3. Germline assignment: CDR1 FNHDT and CDR2 SITEND (reference sequence). This TCR derives from a C3H/HeJ mouse with alopecia areata. This strain has MHC haplotype H2-k. The rearrangement uses TRBV19 and TRBJ2-1; 8 bases map to TRBD2. Sequenced: CD8+ T cells sorted from a lymph node. The sequenced part of the CDR3 DNA is TGTGCCAGCAGTATGGGGGGGCGCGATGCT. This codes for CASSMGGRDA. The full-length CDR3 reads as CASSMGGRDAEQFF.